The 29 T cell receptor beta chains in this list originate from one sample, sequenced in a study of control samples from healthy donors and cancer patients. Measured with immunoSEQ multiplex PCR; TCRdb has only the in-frame clones, and not every one. The sample has roughly 74,000 clones, around 94% seen once. What was sequenced was blood. The origin of the receptors is a woman aged 18-30 years in good health.

The chain couples TRBV9 to TRBJ1-3; D is ambiguous. The CDR3 spans 21 residues. V dropped 0 bases and J dropped 0 bases, with 25 bases sitting between them. The germline CDR1 and CDR2 sequences are SGDLS and YYNGEE. The CDR3 DNA reads as TGTGCCAGCAGCGTAGTCCACATGATCCGACGGCCTCACGACTCTGGAAACACCATATATTTT. It codes for CASSVVHMIRRPHDSGNTIYF.

The rearrangement links TRBV5-6 to TRBJ2-5, with D possibly being TRBD1 or TRBD2 (6 bases each). Germline values: CDR1 SGHDT, CDR2 YYEEEE. The CDR3 spans 16 residues. V dropped 3 bases and J dropped 2 bases, with 17 bases sitting between them. CDR3 sequence: CASSSGGLDGQETQYF. The CDR3 nucleotides read TGTGCCAGCAGCTCCGGGGGCCTAGACGGACAAGAGACCCAGTACTTC.

This CDR3 reads CASSPSLTTGTELFF. The DNA of the CDR3 is TGTGCCAGCAGCCCTTCCCTAACGACAGGGACGGAACTGTTTTTT. This chain joins TRBV7-9 and TRBJ1-4; 7 nucleotides line up with TRBD1. The CDR3 sequence is 15 residues long. The junction had 15 bases not matched to a gene; V was cut back by 5 bases and J by 12 bases. Germline V gene data show CDR1 as SEHNR and CDR2 as FQNEAQ (reference sequence).

This chain connects TRBV11-3 to TRBJ2-5; no firm D call. The CDR3 spans 13 residues. The V gene lost 5 bases and the J gene lost 5 bases, with 12 bases spanning the gap. CDR1 and CDR2 (germline): SGHNT, YENEEA. CDR3 in amino acids: CASSLRADETQYF. CDR3 coding DNA: TGTGCCAGCAGCCTCCGGGCCGATGAGACCCAGTACTTC.

For this clone: Other DNA variants within this sample encode the same CDR3. V usage is TRBV15 and J usage is TRBJ2-7; 7 nucleotides line up with TRBD1. The CDR3 length is 12 residues. Germline V CDR1 and CDR2: LNHNV, YYDKDF (reference sequence). Trimming at V came to 5 bases and at J to 6 bases, leaving 4 bases not matched to a gene. CDR3 residues: CATSGTAFEQYF. In DNA, the CDR3 is TGTGCCACCAGCGGGACAGCCTTCGAGCAGTACTTC.

CDR3 in DNA: TGCGCCAGCAGCTTGGTAGGGACAGGGGCCCAAGAGACCCAGTACTTC. It translates to CASSLVGTGAQETQYF. The rearrangement links TRBV5-1 to TRBJ2-5, with 10 positions matching TRBD1. The CDR3 has 16 amino acids. V was clipped by 0 bases and J by 1 base; unmatched bases: 3. Germline CDR1 and CDR2: SGHRS and YFSETQ.

The chain has TRBV19 and TRBJ1-2; no clear D gene. Germline CDR1 and CDR2: LNHDA and SQIVND (reference sequence). There are 14 residues in the CDR3. V lost 2 bases to trimming and J lost 4 bases, with 11 bases between them. CDR3 sequence reads: CASSILSVSYGYTF. The DNA of the CDR3 is TGTGCCAGTAGTATATTGTCAGTCTCCTATGGCTACACCTTC.

The V and J genes are TRBV29-1 and TRBJ1-2; no clear D. The CDR3 length is 11 residues. V lost 4 bases and J lost 7, with 10 bases in between. Germline loops: CDR1 SQVTM, CDR2 ANQGSEA. This chain's CDR3 is CSVVWEGGYTF. The DNA for the CDR3 is TGCAGCGTTGTTTGGGAGGGTGGCTACACCTTC.

The V call is TRBV19, the J call TRBJ2-2; 7 bases line up with TRBD1. The CDR3 has 15 amino acids. Germline values: CDR1 LNHDA, CDR2 SQIVND (reference sequence). J was trimmed by 0 bases and V by 10 bases; bases with no gene match: 8. CDR3 in DNA: TGTGCCACCCTCCCCGACAGGGCGAACACCGGGGAGCTGTTTTTT. This translates into CATLPDRANTGELFF.

This chain uses TRBV28 with TRBJ1-4; TRBD1 aligns across 7 bases. The CDR3 extends over 15 amino acids. Germline lookup yields CDR1 MDHEN and CDR2 SYDVKM. V gave up 5 bases and J gave up 8 bases; unmatched junction bases: 11. The CDR3 spells CASSPDRALQEKLFF. The CDR3 nucleotides read TGTGCCAGCAGTCCTGACAGGGCCCTACAGGAAAAACTGTTTTTT.

The V gene is TRBV23-1, the J gene TRBJ1-4, with 8 nucleotides matching TRBD1. TRBV23-1 is assigned to the ORF class and has an uncertain function. The CDR3 loop spans 19 amino acids. V shed 2 bases, J shed 3 bases, and the junction held 14 bases outside the gene matches. Written as DNA, the CDR3 is TGCGCCAGCAGTCAAACATGGGGCAGGGGGCGCGGTGCTAATGAAAAACTGTTTTTT. This sequence encodes CASSQTWGRGRGANEKLFF.

The chain links TRBV7-3 to TRBJ2-1, with D perhaps being TRBD1 or TRBD2 (5 bases each). Germline V gives CDR1 SGHTA, CDR2 FQGTGA. This CDR3 region has 14 residues. V lost 2 bases, J lost 9 bases, and 14 bases lay in between. The CDR3 sequence is CASSLRGVGAEQFF. The CDR3 bases are TGTGCCAGCAGCTTACGGGGAGTAGGGGCTGAGCAGTTCTTC.

The V gene is TRBV6-5, the J gene TRBJ2-2; unclear D gene. Trimming cost V 7 bases and J 5 bases, with 17 bases left between them. CDR1 is MNHEY and CDR2 is SVGAGI in the germline V gene. The CDR3 is made up of 15 amino acids. In nucleotides, the CDR3 is TGTGCCAGCAAAACTTTGGGCGTAGTAACCGGGGAGCTGTTTTTT. This sequence encodes CASKTLGVVTGELFF.

This chain connects TRBV19 to TRBJ1-5; D remains ambiguous. Germline CDR1 reads LNHDA; CDR2 reads SQIVND (reference sequence). Trimming took 2 bases from V and 5 from J, leaving 16 bases between them. The length of the CDR3 is 16 residues. The CDR3: CASSIMGRAIYQPQHF. Written as DNA, the CDR3 is TGTGCCAGTAGTATAATGGGTAGGGCCATCTATCAGCCCCAGCATTTT.

The chain joins TRBV19 to TRBJ1-5; no clear D gene. The CDR3 totals 13 residues. Germline V gives CDR1 LNHDA, CDR2 SQIVND (reference sequence). Trimming pared 7 bases from V and 4 bases from J, leaving 11 bases between. CDR3 bases: TGTGCCAGTACCTCGAGTTGGAATCAGCCCCAGCATTTT. Translation gives CASTSSWNQPQHF.

This sequence joins TRBV7-9 and TRBJ1-2, with a possible D match to TRBD1 (6 bases). Germline assignment: CDR1 SEHNR and CDR2 FQNEAQ (reference sequence). This CDR3 has 13 amino acids. V was shortened by 2 bases and J by 7 bases, with 11 bases between the two germline ends. The CDR3, as DNA: TGTGCCAGCAGCTTACCTGGACAGTCTGGCTACACCTTC. Its protein is CASSLPGQSGYTF.

This clone appeared a few times. Other DNA sequences in this sample translate to the same CDR3. V is TRBV6-5 and J is TRBJ1-4; maybe TRBD1 (5 bases). In germline, CDR1 is MNHEY, CDR2 SVGAGI. The V end lost 0 bases, the J end lost 8 bases, and 10 bases lay between the germline ends. The CDR3 contains 14 residues. CDR3 DNA: TGTGCCAGCAGTTACTCTGGGGGGAACGAAAAACTGTTTTTT. It is translated as CASSYSGGNEKLFF.

The chain uses TRBV5-6 and TRBJ2-5, with 8 bases matching TRBD2. Germline V gives CDR1 SGHDT, CDR2 YYEEEE. This CDR3 comprises 15 residues. J lost 4 bases, V lost 3 bases, and 8 bases had no gene match. CDR3 nucleotide sequence: TGTGCCAGCAGCTGGGGAGCGGGAGACGTAGAGACCCAGTACTTC. Its protein is CASSWGAGDVETQYF.

This chain joins TRBV29-1 and TRBJ2-3; 7 positions match TRBD2. Trimming cost V 4 bases and J 0 bases; bases outside gene matches: 7. This CDR3 has 15 residues. In germline, CDR1 is SQVTM, CDR2 ANQGSEA. CDR3 nucleotide sequence: TGCAGCGTTGCCTACCTAGCGGAAAGCACAGATACGCAGTATTTT. Translating it yields CSVAYLAESTDTQYF.

This clone was seen a few times. The chain has TRBV5-1 and TRBJ2-7; D is possibly TRBD1 or TRBD2 (5 bases each). V lost 4 bases, J lost 3 bases, and 14 bases lay in between. CDR3 size: 14 residues. Germline values: CDR1 SGHRS, CDR2 YFSETQ. The DNA for the CDR3 is TGCGCCAGCAGCCCCCTTCAGAGGGGCTACGAGCAGTACTTC. Protein product: CASSPLQRGYEQYF.

The V call is TRBV5-8, the J call TRBJ2-7; 12 nucleotides agree with TRBD2. Trimming removed 4 bases from V and 7 bases from J; junction bases left unmatched: 18. This CDR3 is built from 18 residues. The germline V gene has CDR1 SGHTS and CDR2 YDEGEE. CDR3 sequence reads: CASSGVHISTSGSGEQYF. CDR3 nucleotide sequence: TGTGCCAGCAGCGGAGTACACATCTCGACTAGCGGGAGCGGTGAGCAGTACTTC.

The gene calls are TRBV5-4 and TRBJ2-7, with D perhaps being TRBD1 or TRBD2 (5 bases each). CDR3 length equals 14 residues. Germline V gene data show CDR1 as SGHNT and CDR2 as YYREEE (reference sequence). Between the trimmed V and J ends, which lost 3 bases and 6 bases, there was a span of 16 bases. The CDR3 loop reads CASSWGGDAREQYF. The CDR3 DNA sequence: TGTGCCAGCAGCTGGGGTGGGGACGCGCGCGAGCAGTACTTC.

In its sample, this clone was seen once. The V gene is TRBV18, the J gene TRBJ1-4; 9 positions match TRBD1. Trimming at V came to 3 bases and at J to 12 bases, leaving 11 bases not matched to a gene. CDR1 is KGHSH, CDR2 LQKENI, per germline. This CDR3 spans 15 amino acids. The CDR3 nucleotides read TGTGCCAGCTCACCTCAGGGACAGGGTGGTTTGGAACTGTTTTTT. Its translation: CASSPQGQGGLELFF.

The chain couples TRBV9 to TRBJ2-2; D remains ambiguous. The germline CDR1 and CDR2 sequences are SGDLS and YYNGEE. V lost 0 bases, J lost 4 bases, and 10 bases lay in between. CDR3 length equals 15 residues. The CDR3 nucleotides read TGTGCCAGCAGCGTAGGGCTACTGGGCACCGGGGAGCTGTTTTTT. This sequence encodes CASSVGLLGTGELFF.

The V call is TRBV7-3, the J call TRBJ2-7; D gene ambiguous. The V and J ends lost 5 bases and 4 bases respectively, with 12 bases between them. CDR1 and CDR2 from the germline V gene are SGHTA and FQGTGA. There are 13 residues in the CDR3. The DNA for the CDR3 is TGTGCCAGCAGCCCCCAACACGGTTACGAGCAGTACTTC. It codes for CASSPQHGYEQYF.

The rearrangement joins TRBV6-5 to TRBJ1-3, with TRBD1 as a possible D gene (5 bases). Trimming removed 6 bases at V and 4 bases at J, with 16 bases between. CDR3 length equals 15 residues. The germline gives CDR1 MNHEY, CDR2 SVGAGI. The CDR3: CASREGPGLGNTIYF. In DNA, the CDR3 is TGTGCCAGCAGGGAGGGACCAGGTTTAGGAAACACCATATATTTT.

The J gene is TRBJ1-3, the V gene TRBV7-8, with unresolved D. CDR1 and CDR2 from the germline V gene are SGHVS and FQNEAQ. Trimming cost V 4 bases and J 1 base, with 17 bases left between them. The CDR3 runs 17 residues. The CDR3 sequence: CASSSGTMGWSGNTIYF. The CDR3 coding sequence is TGTGCCAGCAGCTCAGGAACCATGGGGTGGTCTGGAAACACCATATATTTT.

CDR3 bases: TGTGCCAGCTCACCTCCGACAGAGCTTAACTATGGCTACACCTTC. It codes for CASSPPTELNYGYTF. The V gene is TRBV18, the J gene TRBJ1-2, with D possibly being TRBD1 (5 bases). This CDR3 is 15 amino acids long. The V end was cut by 3 bases, the J end by 1 base, with 12 bases between. Germline V gives CDR1 KGHSH, CDR2 LQKENI.

The gene calls are TRBV16 and TRBJ1-5; TRBD1 might be the D (6 bases). V was trimmed by 2 bases and J by 11 bases, leaving 13 bases between them. The CDR3 has 13 residues. The V gene's germline CDR1 is KGHSY and CDR2 FQNENV. The CDR3, as DNA: TGTGCCAGCAGCCAAGGGGGGGGCGGGGCCCAGCATTTT. Amino acids: CASSQGGGGAQHF.